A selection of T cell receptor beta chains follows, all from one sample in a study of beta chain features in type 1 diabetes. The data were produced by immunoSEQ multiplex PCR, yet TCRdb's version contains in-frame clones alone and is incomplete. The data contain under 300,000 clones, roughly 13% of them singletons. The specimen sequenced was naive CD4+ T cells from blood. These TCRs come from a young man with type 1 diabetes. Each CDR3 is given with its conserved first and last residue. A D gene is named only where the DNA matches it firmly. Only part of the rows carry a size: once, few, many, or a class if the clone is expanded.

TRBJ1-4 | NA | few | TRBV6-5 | CASSSTGQIGEKLFF | TGTGCCAGCAGTTCCACCGGACAGATTGGGGAAAAACTGTTTTTT
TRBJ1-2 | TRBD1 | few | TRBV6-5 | CASRIAGTENYGYTF | TGTGCCAGCAGGATCGCCGGGACAGAGAACTATGGCTACACCTTC
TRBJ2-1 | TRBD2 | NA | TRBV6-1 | CASRKAGVNEQFF | TGTGCCAGCAGGAAGGCGGGAGTTAATGAGCAGTTCTTC
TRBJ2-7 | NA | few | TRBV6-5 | CASSAREGLSYEQYF | TGTGCCAGCAGTGCCCGAGAGGGCCTCTCCTACGAGCAGTACTTC
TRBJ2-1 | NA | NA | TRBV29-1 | CSVGVVRDNEQFF | TGCAGCGTTGGAGTAGTGAGGGACAATGAGCAGTTCTTC
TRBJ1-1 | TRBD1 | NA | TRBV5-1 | CASSSQGQNMNTEAFF | TGCGCCAGCAGCTCGCAGGGACAGAACATGAACACTGAAGCTTTCTTT
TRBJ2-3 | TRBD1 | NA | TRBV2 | CASSGNRGDTQYF | TGTGCCAGCAGTGGGAACAGGGGCGATACGCAGTATTTT
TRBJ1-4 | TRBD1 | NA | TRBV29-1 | CSVGAGTGVEKLFF | TGCAGCGTTGGCGCCGGGACAGGAGTTGAAAAACTGTTTTTT
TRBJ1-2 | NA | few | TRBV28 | CASRHGSLFGYTF | TGTGCCAGCAGGCATGGGAGTCTATTTGGCTACACCTTC
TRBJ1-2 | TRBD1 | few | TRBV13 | CASSLRGNRGPDYGYTF | TGTGCCAGCAGCTTACGGGGAAACAGGGGGCCGGACTATGGCTACACCTTC
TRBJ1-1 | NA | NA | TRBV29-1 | CSVAGPNTEAFF | TGCAGCGTTGCAGGGCCTAACACTGAAGCTTTCTTT
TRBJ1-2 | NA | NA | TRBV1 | CTSSQDRGQVYGYTF | TGCACCAGCAGCCAAGATCGAGGGCAAGTCTATGGCTACACCTTC
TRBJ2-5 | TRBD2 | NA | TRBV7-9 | CASNLAGEETQYF | TGTGCCAGCAACCTAGCGGGAGAAGAGACCCAGTACTTC
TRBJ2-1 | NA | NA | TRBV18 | CASSPPGYWDEQFF | TGTGCCAGCTCACCACCGGGCTATTGGGATGAGCAGTTCTTC
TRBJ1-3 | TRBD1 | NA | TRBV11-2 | CASSPLDRASYSGNTIYF | TGTGCCAGCAGCCCTCTCGACAGGGCTTCTTACTCTGGAAACACCATATATTTT
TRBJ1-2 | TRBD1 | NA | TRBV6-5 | CASKRQGSNGYTF | TGTGCCAGCAAACGACAGGGATCCAATGGCTACACCTTC
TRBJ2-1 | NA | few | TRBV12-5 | CASGLGQAYNEQFF | TGTGCTAGTGGTTTGGGCCAGGCCTACAATGAGCAGTTCTTC
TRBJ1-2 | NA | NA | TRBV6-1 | CASSEPTTVYGYTF | TGTGCCAGCAGTGAACCAACGACAGTTTATGGCTACACCTTC
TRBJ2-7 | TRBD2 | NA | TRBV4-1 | CASSHPRERSGSPHF | TGCGCCAGCAGCCACCCCCGGGAGCGAAGCGGGAGTCCGCACTTC
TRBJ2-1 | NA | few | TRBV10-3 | CAISDRGINEQFF | TGTGCCATCAGTGATCGAGGAATCAATGAGCAGTTCTTC
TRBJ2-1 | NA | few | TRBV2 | CASSEYGGPRNEQFF | TGTGCCAGCAGTGAATACGGGGGACCTCGGAATGAGCAGTTCTTC
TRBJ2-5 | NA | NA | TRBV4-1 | CASSQDPPPGETQYF | TGCGCCAGCAGCCAAGACCCCCCCCCGGGGGAGACCCAGTACTTC
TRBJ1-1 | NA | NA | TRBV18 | CASSPIQVRTEAFF | TGTGCCAGCTCACCAATACAGGTTCGCACTGAAGCTTTCTTT
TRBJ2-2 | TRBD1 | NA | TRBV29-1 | CSVNRGTGELFF | TGCAGCGTCAACAGGGGCACCGGGGAGCTGTTTTTT
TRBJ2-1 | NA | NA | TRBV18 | CASSPTLDGLGRDEQFF | TGTGCCAGCTCACCGACTCTAGACGGACTGGGAAGGGATGAGCAGTTCTTC
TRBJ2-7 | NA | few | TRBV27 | CASSLVEDEQYF | TGTGCCAGCAGTTTAGTGGAGGACGAGCAGTACTTC
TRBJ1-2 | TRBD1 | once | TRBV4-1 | CASSQGQGPNYGYTF | TGCGCCAGCAGCCAAGGACAGGGCCCTAACTATGGCTACACCTTC
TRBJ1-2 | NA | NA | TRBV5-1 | CASSLLGTGYGYTF | TGCGCCAGCAGCTTGCTGGGAACAGGCTATGGCTACACCTTC
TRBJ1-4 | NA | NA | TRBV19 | CASSRQGGDEKLFF | TGTGCCAGTAGTCGGCAGGGAGGGGATGAAAAACTGTTTTTT
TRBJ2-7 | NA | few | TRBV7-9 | CASSPNGRRYEQYF | TGTGCCAGCAGCCCAAACGGGAGAAGGTACGAGCAGTACTTC
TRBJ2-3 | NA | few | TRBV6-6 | CASSYGDRRTDTQYF | TGTGCCAGCAGTTACGGCGACAGGCGCACAGATACGCAGTATTTT
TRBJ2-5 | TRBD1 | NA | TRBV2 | CASSMDRRGETQYF | TGTGCCAGCAGTATGGACAGGCGAGGGGAGACCCAGTACTTC
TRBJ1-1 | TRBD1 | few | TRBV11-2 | CASSSGTGMGTEAFF | TGTGCCAGCAGTTCCGGGACAGGGATGGGCACTGAAGCTTTCTTT
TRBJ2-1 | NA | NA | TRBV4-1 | CASSQVRTAYNEQFF | TGCGCCAGCAGCCAAGTTCGGACAGCCTACAATGAGCAGTTCTTC
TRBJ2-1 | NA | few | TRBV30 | CAWTEGGVYNEQFF | TGTGCCTGGACTGAGGGTGGGGTCTACAATGAGCAGTTCTTC
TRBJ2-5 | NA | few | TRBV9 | CASSVEAGAETQYF | TGTGCCAGCAGCGTAGAGGCAGGGGCAGAGACCCAGTACTTC
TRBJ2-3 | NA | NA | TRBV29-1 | CSVDAGASTDTQYF | TGCAGCGTTGATGCAGGGGCTAGCACAGATACGCAGTATTTT
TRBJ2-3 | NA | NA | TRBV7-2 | CASSLPGTDTQYF | TGTGCCAGCAGCTTGCCGGGCACAGATACGCAGTATTTT
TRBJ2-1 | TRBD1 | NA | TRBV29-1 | CSAVQGSEQFF | TGCAGCGCTGTACAGGGGTCTGAGCAGTTCTTC
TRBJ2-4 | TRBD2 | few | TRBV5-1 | CASSLPSGGAEGIQYF | TGCGCCAGCAGCTTGCCGAGCGGGGGGGCCGAGGGCATTCAGTACTTC
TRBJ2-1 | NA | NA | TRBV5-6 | CASSLDRGLAINEQFF | TGTGCCAGCAGCTTGGATAGGGGACTCGCCATCAATGAGCAGTTCTTC
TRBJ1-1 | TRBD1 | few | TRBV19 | CASSKGAANTEAFF | TGTGCCAGTAGTAAGGGGGCAGCGAACACTGAAGCTTTCTTT
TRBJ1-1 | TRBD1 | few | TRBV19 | CASRQDRRDTEAFF | TGTGCCAGTCGACAGGACAGGCGGGACACTGAAGCTTTCTTT
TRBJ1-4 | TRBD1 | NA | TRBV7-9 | CASGTGAEKLFF | TGTGCCAGCGGTACAGGGGCCGAAAAACTGTTTTTT
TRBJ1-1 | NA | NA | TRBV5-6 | CASRLGTRGKGTEAFF | TGTGCCAGCAGGTTGGGGACGCGGGGAAAAGGCACTGAAGCTTTCTTT
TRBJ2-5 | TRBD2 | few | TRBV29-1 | CSVGRLAEPGETQYF | TGCAGCGTTGGTAGGCTAGCGGAACCGGGGGAGACCCAGTACTTC
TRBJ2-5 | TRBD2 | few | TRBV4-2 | CASSPSGGEETQYF | TGTGCCAGCAGTCCTAGCGGGGGAGAAGAGACCCAGTACTTC